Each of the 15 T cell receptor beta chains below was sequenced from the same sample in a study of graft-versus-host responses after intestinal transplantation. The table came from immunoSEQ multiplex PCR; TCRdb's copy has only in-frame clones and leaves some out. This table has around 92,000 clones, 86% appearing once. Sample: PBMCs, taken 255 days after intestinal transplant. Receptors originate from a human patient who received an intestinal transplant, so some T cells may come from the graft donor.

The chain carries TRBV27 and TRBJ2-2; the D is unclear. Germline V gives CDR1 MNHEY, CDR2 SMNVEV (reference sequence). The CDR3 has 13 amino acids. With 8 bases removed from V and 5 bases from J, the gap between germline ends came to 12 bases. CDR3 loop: CASSNGRTGELFF. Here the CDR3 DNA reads TGTGCCAGCTCAAACGGCAGGACCGGGGAGCTGTTTTTT.

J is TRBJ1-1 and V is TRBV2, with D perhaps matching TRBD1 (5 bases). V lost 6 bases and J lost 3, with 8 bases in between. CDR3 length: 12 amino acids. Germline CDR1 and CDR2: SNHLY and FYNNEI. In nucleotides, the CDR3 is TGTGCCAGCAGCAGGGAGGACACTGAAGCTTTCTTT. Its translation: CASSREDTEAFF.

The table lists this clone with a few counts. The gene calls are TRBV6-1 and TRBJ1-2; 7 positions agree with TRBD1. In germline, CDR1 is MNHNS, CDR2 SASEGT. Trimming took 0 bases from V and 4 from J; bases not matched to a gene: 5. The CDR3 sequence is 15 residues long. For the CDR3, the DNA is TGTGCCAGCAGTGAAGCTTTGGACAGGCCCTATGGCTACACCTTC. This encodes CASSEALDRPYGYTF.

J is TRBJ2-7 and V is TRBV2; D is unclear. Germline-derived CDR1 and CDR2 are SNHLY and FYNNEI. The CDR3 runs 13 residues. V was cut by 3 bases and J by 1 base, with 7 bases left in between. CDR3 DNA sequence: TGTGCCAGCAGTGAGACCCTTTCCTACGAGCAGTACGTC. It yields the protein CASSETLSYEQYV.

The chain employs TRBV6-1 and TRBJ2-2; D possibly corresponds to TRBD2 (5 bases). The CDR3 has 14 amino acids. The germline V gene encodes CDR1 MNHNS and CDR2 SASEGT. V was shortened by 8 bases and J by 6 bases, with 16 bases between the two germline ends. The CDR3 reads CASARTQTAGELFF. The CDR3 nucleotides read TGTGCCAGCGCCCGGACTCAAACCGCCGGGGAGCTGTTTTTT.

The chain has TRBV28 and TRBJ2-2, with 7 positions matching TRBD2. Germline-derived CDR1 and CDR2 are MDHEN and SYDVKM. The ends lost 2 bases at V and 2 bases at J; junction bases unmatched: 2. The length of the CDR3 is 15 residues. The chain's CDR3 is CASSLAGVNTGELFF. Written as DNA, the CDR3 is TGTGCCAGCAGTTTAGCGGGGGTTAACACCGGGGAGCTGTTTTTT.

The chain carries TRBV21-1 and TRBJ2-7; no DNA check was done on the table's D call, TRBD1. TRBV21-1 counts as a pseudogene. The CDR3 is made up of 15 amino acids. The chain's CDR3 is CASTKGAQHPYEQYV. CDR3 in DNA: TGTGCCAGCACAAAGGGGGCGCAACATCCCTACGAGCAGTACGTC.

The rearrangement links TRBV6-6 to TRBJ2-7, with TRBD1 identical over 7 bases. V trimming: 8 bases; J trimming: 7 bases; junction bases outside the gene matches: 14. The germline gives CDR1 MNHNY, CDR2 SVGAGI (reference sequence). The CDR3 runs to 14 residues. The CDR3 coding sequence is TGTGCCAGCGGGAGACAGGGTACGACGAGTGAGCAGTACGTC. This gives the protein CASGRQGTTSEQYV.

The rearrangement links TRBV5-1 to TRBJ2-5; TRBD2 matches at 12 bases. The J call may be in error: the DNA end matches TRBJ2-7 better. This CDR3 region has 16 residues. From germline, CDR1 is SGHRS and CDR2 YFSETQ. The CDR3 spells CASSLQLAGGSYEQYF. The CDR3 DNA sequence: TGCGCCAGCAGCTTACAACTAGCGGGAGGTTCCTACGAGCAGTACTTC.

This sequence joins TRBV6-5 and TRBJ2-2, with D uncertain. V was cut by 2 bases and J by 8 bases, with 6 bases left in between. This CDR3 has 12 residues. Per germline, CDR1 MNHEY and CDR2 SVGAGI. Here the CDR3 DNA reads TGTGCCAGCAGTTACCCCCCAGGGGAGCTGTTTTTT. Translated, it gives CASSYPPGELFF.

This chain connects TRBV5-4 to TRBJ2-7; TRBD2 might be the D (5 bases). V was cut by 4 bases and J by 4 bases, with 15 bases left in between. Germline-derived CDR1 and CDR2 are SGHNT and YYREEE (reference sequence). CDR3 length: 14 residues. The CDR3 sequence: CASSPGAEVYEQYF. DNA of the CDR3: TGTGCCAGCAGCCCAGGAGCGGAGGTATACGAGCAGTACTTC.

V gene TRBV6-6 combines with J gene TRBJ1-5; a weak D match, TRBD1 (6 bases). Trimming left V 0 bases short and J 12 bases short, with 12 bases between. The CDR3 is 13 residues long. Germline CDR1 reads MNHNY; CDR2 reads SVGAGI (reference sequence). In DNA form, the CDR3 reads TGTGCCAGCAGTTACTCAAATGGGGGCCTCCAGCATTTT. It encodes CASSYSNGGLQHF.

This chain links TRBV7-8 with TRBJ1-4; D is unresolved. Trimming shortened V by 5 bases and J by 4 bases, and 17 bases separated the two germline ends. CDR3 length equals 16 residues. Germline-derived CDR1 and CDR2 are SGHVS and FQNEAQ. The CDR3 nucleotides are TGTGCCAGCAGCCTAACCCGGACGGAAGATAATGAAAAACTGTTTTTT. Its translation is CASSLTRTEDNEKLFF.

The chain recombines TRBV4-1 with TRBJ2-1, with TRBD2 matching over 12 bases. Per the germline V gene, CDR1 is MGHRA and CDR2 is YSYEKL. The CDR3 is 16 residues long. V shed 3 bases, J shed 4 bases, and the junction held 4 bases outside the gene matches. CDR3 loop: CASSHALAGGYNEQFF. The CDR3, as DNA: TGCGCCAGCAGCCATGCACTAGCGGGGGGATACAATGAGCAGTTCTTC.

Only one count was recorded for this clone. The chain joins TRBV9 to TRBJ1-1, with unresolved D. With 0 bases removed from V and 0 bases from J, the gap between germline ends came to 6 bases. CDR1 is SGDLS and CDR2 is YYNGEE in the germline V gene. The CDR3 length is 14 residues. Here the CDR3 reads CASSVDVVNTEAFF. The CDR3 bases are TGTGCCAGCAGCGTAGACGTAGTGAACACTGAAGCTTTCTTT.